The sequence of this T cell receptor (beta chain) was determined in a study of T cell responses to AZD1222 COVID-19 vaccine. Background on the study: It was second doses at about 4 or about 12 weeks that were pooled. Study-wide results and limits: Within unmutated variant regions lay the reported targets of nearly half of spike-specific TCRs.

Only in-frame clones appear in the TCRdb table, and some are missing; sequencing was by immunoSEQ multiplex PCR. This sample has roughly 120,000 clones, with more than 85% found just once. Note on this clone: Its specificity is not known.

Germline loops: CDR1 ENHRY, CDR2 SYGVKD. V lost 0 bases and J lost 2, with 6 bases in between. The CDR3 has 14 amino acids. Sequences were derived from peripheral blood, sampled on day 0 of AZD1222 vaccination. This receptor was taken from an adult in good health. This chain joins TRBV10-3 and TRBJ2-3; D is ambiguous. In DNA form, the CDR3 reads TGTGCCATCAGTGAGTCGGACCTCACAGATACGCAGTATTTT. Its translation is CAISESDLTDTQYF.